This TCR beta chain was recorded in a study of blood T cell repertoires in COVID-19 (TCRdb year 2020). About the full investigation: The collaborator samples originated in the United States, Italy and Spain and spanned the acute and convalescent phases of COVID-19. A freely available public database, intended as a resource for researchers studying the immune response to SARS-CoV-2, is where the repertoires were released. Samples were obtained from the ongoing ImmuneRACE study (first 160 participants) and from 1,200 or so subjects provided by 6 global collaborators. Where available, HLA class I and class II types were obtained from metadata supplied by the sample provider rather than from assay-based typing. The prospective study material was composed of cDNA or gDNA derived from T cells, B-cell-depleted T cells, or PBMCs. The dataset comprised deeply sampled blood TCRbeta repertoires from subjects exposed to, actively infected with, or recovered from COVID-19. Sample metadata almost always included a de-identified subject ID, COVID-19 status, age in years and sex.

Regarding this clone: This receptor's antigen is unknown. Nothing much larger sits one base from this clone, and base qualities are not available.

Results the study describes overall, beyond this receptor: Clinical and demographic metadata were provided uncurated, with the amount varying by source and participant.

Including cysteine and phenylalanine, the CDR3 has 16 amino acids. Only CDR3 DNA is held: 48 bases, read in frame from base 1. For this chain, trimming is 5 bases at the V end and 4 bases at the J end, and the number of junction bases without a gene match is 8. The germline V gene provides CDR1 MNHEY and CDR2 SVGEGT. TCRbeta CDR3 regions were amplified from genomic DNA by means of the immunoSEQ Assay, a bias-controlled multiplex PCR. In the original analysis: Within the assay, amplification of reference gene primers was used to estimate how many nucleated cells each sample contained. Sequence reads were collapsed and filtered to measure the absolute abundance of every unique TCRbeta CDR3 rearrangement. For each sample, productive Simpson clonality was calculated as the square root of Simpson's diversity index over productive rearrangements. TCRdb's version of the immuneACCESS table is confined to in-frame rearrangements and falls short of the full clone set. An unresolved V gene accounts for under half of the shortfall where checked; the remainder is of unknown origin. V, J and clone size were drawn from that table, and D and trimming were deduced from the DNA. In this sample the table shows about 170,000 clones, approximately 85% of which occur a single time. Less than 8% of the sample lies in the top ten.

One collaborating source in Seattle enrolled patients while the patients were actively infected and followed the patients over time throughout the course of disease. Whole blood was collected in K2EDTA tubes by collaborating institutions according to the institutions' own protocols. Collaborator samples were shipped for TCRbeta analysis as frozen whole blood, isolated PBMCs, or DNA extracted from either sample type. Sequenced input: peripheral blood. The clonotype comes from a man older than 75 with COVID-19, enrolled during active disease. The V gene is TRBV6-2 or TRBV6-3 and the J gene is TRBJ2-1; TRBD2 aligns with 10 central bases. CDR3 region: CASSQTLAGVYNEQFF. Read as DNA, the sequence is TGTGCCAGCAGTCAGACCCTAGCGGGGGTTTACAATGAGCAGTTCTTC.